Each of the 21 T cell receptor beta chains below was sequenced from the same sample in a study of blood T cell repertoires in COVID-19. The repertoire was sequenced with immunoSEQ multiplex PCR; TCRdb's copy has only in-frame clones and lacks some. The sample holds under 300,000 clones, 88% seen once. Specimen: PBMCs or T cells enriched from blood (not recorded which). These receptors came from a young woman who had recovered from COVID-19.

This sequence joins TRBV29-1 and TRBJ2-7, with D possibly being TRBD2 (5 bases). From germline, CDR1 is SQVTM and CDR2 ANQGSEA. V was trimmed by 1 base and J by 6 bases, leaving 13 bases between them. The CDR3 runs 13 residues. The CDR3 is CSVEAGFRLEQYF. The CDR3 nucleotides are TGCAGCGTTGAAGCGGGGTTCCGGCTCGAGCAGTACTTC.

This clone was detected only once. The J gene is TRBJ2-1, the V gene TRBV11-2; TRBD2 agrees at 7 bases. V was clipped by 5 bases and J by 6 bases; unmatched bases: 16. CDR3 size: 17 residues. The V gene's germline CDR1 is SGHAT and CDR2 FQNNGV. This CDR3 reads CASSLGRGSGRSNEQFF. In DNA, the CDR3 is TGTGCCAGCAGCCTTGGGAGGGGTAGCGGGCGATCCAATGAGCAGTTCTTC.

The J gene is TRBJ2-1, the V gene TRBV5-1; 10 nucleotides line up with TRBD1. V trimming: 2 bases; J trimming: 0 bases; junction bases outside the gene matches: 11. CDR1 and CDR2 (germline): SGHRS, YFSETQ. The CDR3 covers 19 residues. The CDR3 DNA reads TGCGCCAGCAGCTTTGGGACAGGGGACCGGACTAACTCCTACAATGAGCAGTTCTTC. Protein: CASSFGTGDRTNSYNEQFF.

V gene TRBV20-1 combines with J gene TRBJ1-2; D gene ambiguous. Germline V gene lookup returns CDR1 DFQATT and CDR2 SNEGSKA (reference sequence). The V and J ends lost 4 bases and 7 bases respectively, with 4 bases between them. This CDR3 is 9 amino acids long. For the CDR3, the DNA is TGCAGTGCTAACGGTGGCTACACCTTC. Amino acid sequence: CSANGGYTF.

The chain employs TRBV10-3 and TRBJ2-7; no firm D call. This CDR3 comprises 14 residues. The V end was cut by 0 bases, the J end by 5 bases, with 11 bases between. Looked up from germline, CDR1 is ENHRY and CDR2 is SYGVKD. CDR3 sequence: CAISESSNLDEQYF. The CDR3 DNA reads TGTGCCATCAGTGAGTCCTCTAACCTTGACGAGCAGTACTTC.

V is TRBV21-1 and J is TRBJ1-5. TRBV21-1 is given as a pseudogene. This CDR3 is 16 amino acids long. DNA for the CDR3: TGTGCCAGCAGCAAAGGGGACCGGGACTGCGGACAGCCCCAGCATTTT. Residues: CASSKGDRDCGQPQHF.

The chain joins TRBV6-2 or TRBV6-3 to TRBJ1-2; D is unclear. The CDR3 loop spans 15 amino acids. Between the trimmed V and J ends, which lost 2 bases and 6 bases, there was a span of 16 bases. Germline CDR1 is MNHEY and CDR2 is SVGEGT. This CDR3 is CASSYQPIALNGYTF. CDR3 DNA: TGTGCCAGCAGTTACCAGCCAATAGCTTTAAATGGCTACACCTTC.

This chain joins TRBV19 and TRBJ1-4; possibly TRBD1 for D (6 bases). Trimming stripped 6 bases from V and 5 bases from J, with 22 bases between. The CDR3 is 17 amino acids. CDR1 is LNHDA and CDR2 is SQIVND in the germline V gene (reference sequence). CDR3 loop: CASSGVAPGQNNEKLFF. The CDR3 DNA follows: TGTGCCAGTAGCGGTGTTGCTCCGGGACAAAACAATGAAAAACTGTTTTTT.

The rearrangement uses TRBV18 and TRBJ2-7; D may be TRBD2 (7 bases). V gave up 4 bases and J gave up 4 bases, with 17 bases separating them. Germline V gene sequence: CDR1 KGHSH, CDR2 LQKENI. This CDR3 comprises 15 residues. This chain's CDR3 is CASSREGGGPYEQYF. The CDR3 region has the DNA TGTGCCAGCTCACGAGAGGGGGGGGGCCCGTACGAGCAGTACTTC.

This sequence joins TRBV5-1 and TRBJ2-2; D is perhaps TRBD2 (6 bases). The CDR3 extends over 15 amino acids. With 5 bases removed from V and 1 base from J, the gap between germline ends came to 12 bases. CDR1 and CDR2 (germline): SGHRS, YFSETQ. CDR3 nucleotide sequence: TGCGCCAGCAGTTGGAGGGGCCAGAACACCGGGGAGCTGTTTTTT. Protein: CASSWRGQNTGELFF.

The V and J genes are TRBV6-5 and TRBJ2-5; 11 bases align to TRBD1. The CDR3 is 14 amino acids. Germline lookup yields CDR1 MNHEY and CDR2 SVGAGI. Losses at the gene ends were 4 bases for V and 7 bases for J; bases not matched to a gene: 5. Written as DNA, the CDR3 is TGTGCCAGCAGTTGGGACAGGGGGTATGCGACCCAGTACTTC. This codes for CASSWDRGYATQYF.

The rearrangement links TRBV4-3 to TRBJ1-6; 7 bases line up with TRBD1. V shed 5 bases, J shed 0 bases, and the junction held 4 bases outside the gene matches. Germline-derived CDR1 and CDR2 are LGHNA and YSLEER. The CDR3 consists of 16 residues. The CDR3 sequence: CASSLGDSSYNSPLHF. CDR3 bases: TGCGCCAGCAGCTTGGGGGACAGCTCCTATAATTCACCCCTCCACTTT.

The rearrangement uses TRBV10-3 and TRBJ2-1, with D perhaps matching TRBD2 (6 bases). This CDR3 is 14 amino acids long. V was shortened by 0 bases and J by 7 bases, with 10 bases between the two germline ends. Germline V gives CDR1 ENHRY, CDR2 SYGVKD. The CDR3, as DNA: TGTGCCATCAGTGAGTCTAAGCGGGTGAATGAGCAGTTCTTC. Translating it yields CAISESKRVNEQFF.

V and J are TRBV7-9 and TRBJ1-3; D may be TRBD1 (5 bases). V was trimmed by 11 bases and J by 0 bases, leaving 20 bases between them. The CDR3 is 16 amino acids. Germline V gives CDR1 SEHNR, CDR2 FQNEAQ (reference sequence). CDR3 in DNA: TGTGCCCCCGGGGAAGCGGGGCTCCACTCTGGAAACACCATATATTTT. It specifies CAPGEAGLHSGNTIYF. Drawing the rest from reference TRBV7-9 and TRBJ1-3, the complete variable domain is DTGVSQNPRHKITKRGQNVTFRCDPISEHNRLYWYRQTLGQGPEFLTYFQNEAQLEKSRLLSDRFSAERPKGSFSTLEIQRTEQGDSAMYLCAPGEAGLHSGNTIYFGEGSWLTVV.

J is TRBJ2-1 and V is TRBV5-1; 9 bases match TRBD1. J lost 10 bases, V lost 0 bases, and 11 bases had no gene match. The CDR3 consists of 16 residues. The germline V gene encodes CDR1 SGHRS and CDR2 YFSETQ. CDR3 in amino acids: CASSLGGTGTLTEQFF. The DNA for the CDR3 is TGCGCCAGCAGCTTGGGGGGGACAGGGACCCTAACAGAGCAGTTCTTC.

The chain carries TRBV6-1 and TRBJ1-5, with D possibly TRBD1 on 6 matching bases. V lost 0 bases, J lost 6 bases, and 12 bases lay in between. This CDR3 comprises 15 residues. Germline lookup yields CDR1 MNHNS and CDR2 SASEGT. As DNA, the CDR3 is TGTGCCAGCAGTGAAGCGGGGGGGGCGAGTCAGCCCCAGCATTTT. As protein: CASSEAGGASQPQHF.

This CDR3 is CASSLGTGVGQPQHF. CDR3 sequence (DNA): TGTGCCAGCAGCTTGGGAACAGGGGTTGGTCAGCCCCAGCATTTT. J is TRBJ1-5 and V is TRBV7-6; TRBD1 agrees at 7 bases. This CDR3 comprises 15 residues. V lost 3 bases and J lost 6; bases outside the gene matches: 8. Germline CDR1 and CDR2: SGHVS and FNYEAQ.

The rearrangement joins TRBV9 to TRBJ2-2; D is unresolved. Germline lookup yields CDR1 SGDLS and CDR2 YYNGEE. The V and J ends lost 6 bases and 7 bases respectively, with 10 bases between them. This CDR3 spans 12 amino acids. CDR3 DNA sequence: TGTGCCAGCAAATCGTCAGGCGGGGAGCTGTTTTTT. It is translated as CASKSSGGELFF.

The rearrangement links TRBV24-1 to TRBJ1-5, with a tentative D call TRBD1 (6 bases). CDR1 and CDR2 from the germline V gene are KGHDR and SFDVKD. The CDR3 sequence is 15 residues long. V lost 4 bases and J 5 bases, leaving 14 bases between the germline ends. The CDR3 nucleotides read TGTGCCACCAGTGACCGGACAGAAGCCTATCAGCCCCAGCATTTT. Protein product: CATSDRTEAYQPQHF.

The CDR3 spells CASSQREGDYNEQFF. In DNA form, the CDR3 reads TGTGCCAGCAGCCAGCGGGAGGGGGACTACAATGAGCAGTTCTTC. The chain recombines TRBV9 with TRBJ2-1, with 10 bases that match TRBD2. V was clipped by 4 bases and J by 3 bases; unmatched bases: 4. The germline V gene has CDR1 SGDLS and CDR2 YYNGEE. CDR3 size: 15 residues. The whole variable domain, filled in from reference TRBV9 and TRBJ2-1, reads DSGVTQTPKHLITATGQRVTLRCSPRSGDLSVYWYQQSLDQGLQFLIQYYNGEERAKGNILERFSAQQFPDLHSELNLSSLELGDSALYFCASSQREGDYNEQFFGPGTRLTVL.

This chain joins TRBV10-2 and TRBJ2-5; D possibly corresponds to TRBD2 (6 bases). The CDR3 contains 13 residues. CDR1 WSHSY and CDR2 SAAADI come from the germline V gene. Trimming took 4 bases from V and 6 from J, leaving 12 bases between them. The CDR3 DNA is TGCGCCAGCAGTGCCGGAGGGAGGAAGACCCAGTACTTC. Translated, it gives CASSAGGRKTQYF.